These T cell receptor beta chains were read from a single sample in a study of CD8+CD57+ T cells in acquired aplastic anemia. TCRdb independently ran MiXCR on the reads; one entry per CDR3 protein. The sample has 200,000 to 250,000 distinct CDR3 sequences, 30% to 40% seen once. The sequenced material came from sorted CD4+, CD8+, or CD8+CD57+ T cells (not recorded which) from PBMCs. These receptors were obtained from a human donor in good health, serving as a control. Each CDR3 is given with its conserved first and last residue. A D gene is named only where the DNA matches it firmly. The size field is filled for only some rows; it gives once, few, many or a size class.

v_call	clone_size	j_call	cdr3_length	d_call	cdr3_aa	cdr3_nt
TRBV19	.	TRBJ1-5	13	.	CASGIRGSQPQHF	TGTGCCAGTGGTATCCGAGGGAGTCAGCCCCAGCATTTT
TRBV7-2	few	TRBJ1-4	15	TRBD1	CASSLAGTGIEKLFF	TGTGCCAGCAGCTTAGCCGGGACAGGGATAGAAAAACTGTTTTTT
TRBV7-6	many	TRBJ2-2	14	TRBD1	CASRTGNGAGELFF	TGTGCCAGCAGGACAGGGAACGGGGCCGGGGAGCTGTTTTTT
TRBV5-4	few	TRBJ2-7	20	TRBD2	CASSLAPQREDYESSYEQYF	TGTGCCAGCAGCTTGGCCCCCCAGCGGGAGGACTACGAAAGCTCCTACGAGCAGTACTTC
TRBV5-1	many	TRBJ1-5	15	TRBD1	CASSKTGTANQPQHF	TGCGCCAGCAGCAAGACAGGGACCGCCAATCAGCCCCAGCATTTT
TRBV19	.	TRBJ1-2	13	.	CASSPKGVYGYTF	TGTGCCAGTAGCCCAAAGGGCGTTTATGGCTACACCTTC
TRBV11-2	few	TRBJ2-7	16	TRBD2	CASSLERAGAPYEQYF	TGTGCCAGCAGCTTAGAACGAGCGGGGGCCCCTTACGAGCAGTACTTC
TRBV10-2	many	TRBJ2-1	17	.	CASTRLTSLPSYNEQFF	TGCGCCAGCACTAGGTTAACTAGCTTACCCTCCTACAATGAGCAGTTCTTC
TRBV7-9	.	TRBJ2-7	14	.	CASSLRGYSYEQYF	TGTGCCAGCAGCTTAAGGGGCTACTCCTACGAGCAGTACTTC
TRBV30	many	TRBJ1-2	11	.	CAWGTWAGYTF	TGTGCCTGGGGCACCTGGGCGGGCTACACCTTC